The sequence of this T cell receptor (beta chain) was determined in a study of blood T cell repertoires in COVID-19. Study-level background: Sites across the United States, Italy and Spain contributed samples from acute and convalescent COVID-19. PBMCs, B-cell-depleted T cells, or T cells were the source of the cDNA or gDNA that made up the material.

Per the authors' pipeline: Amplification of reference gene primers was used by the study to estimate nucleated cell counts. Profiled with immunoSEQ multiplex PCR; TCRdb holds only in-frame clones, not every one. V and J calls and clone size are as listed in that table; D and trimming were resolved from the DNA. The repertoire consists of about 70,000 clones, with roughly nine tenths occurring once and the leading ten covering 15% to 20%. Germline loops: CDR1 MNHEY, CDR2 SVGAGI. This CDR3 has 13 residues. With 2 bases removed from V and 5 bases from J, the gap between germline ends came to 9 bases. The TCR sequence derives from a woman older than 75 with acute or convalescent COVID-19. Sequencing used peripheral blood. The chain uses TRBV6-5 and TRBJ1-1; TRBD1 might be the D (5 bases). The CDR3 coding sequence is TGTGCCAGCAGTTACACGACAGCGACTGAAGCTTTCTTT. Protein product: CASSYTTATEAFF.